Below, 6 T cell receptor beta chains from the same sample are listed, as sequenced in a study of blood T cells in healthy people across ages. Primers used in a second PCR of about 6 to 11 cycles were a sample-barcoded 5' primer and a J-beta primer mix. Using its own MiXCR run on the 5' RACE reads, TCRdb lists one record per CDR3 protein. The table has 1.5 million to 2 million distinct CDR3 sequences, about 28% seen once; the top ten hold around 7.7%. Specimen: blood. These receptors were taken from a woman in her 30s in good health.

This clonotype was counted many times. The gene calls are TRBV12-3 or TRBV12-4 and TRBJ1-1; D might be TRBD1 (6 bases). The CDR3 spans 14 residues. V shed 4 bases and J shed 5 bases, with 14 bases lying between them. In DNA form, the CDR3 reads TGTGCCAGCAGTTGGGGGGGCGCAGGGACTGAAGCTTTCTTT. It translates to CASSWGGAGTEAFF.

In its sample, this clonotype was seen a few times. This rearrangement joins TRBV9 to TRBJ2-5; possible D gene TRBD2, 6 bases. The CDR3 is made up of 14 amino acids. Germline V gene sequence: CDR1 SGDLS, CDR2 YYNGEE. The V and J ends lost 3 bases and 7 bases respectively, with 16 bases between them. As DNA, the CDR3 is TGTGCCAGCAGCGCCCCCCCGGGGGAAGGGACCCAGTACTTC. Translation: CASSAPPGEGTQYF.

This clonotype was detected ten times or more. The J gene is TRBJ2-5, the V gene TRBV29-1, with D maybe TRBD1 (5 bases). The CDR3 has 12 residues. V lost 7 bases, J lost 10 bases, and 19 bases lay in between. Germline V gene lookup returns CDR1 SQVTM and CDR2 ANQGSEA. As DNA, the CDR3 is TGCAGCGCAGGGATACTCCAAAGGGACCAGTACTTC. Translating gives CSAGILQRDQYF.

V and J are TRBV2 and TRBJ2-5; D may be TRBD2 (6 bases). CDR3 length: 13 residues. Germline CDR1 reads SNHLY; CDR2 reads FYNNEI. Trimming took off 9 bases at V and 5 bases at J, with 16 bases between the two ends. This chain's CDR3 is CASNPEGRETQYF. The CDR3, as DNA: TGTGCCAGTAACCCGGAGGGGCGGGAGACCCAGTACTTC.

The sample holds a few counts of this clonotype. The germline gene is not matched at one end of the junction; a read error may be the cause. This chain joins TRBV4-3 and TRBJ1-2; D is unclear. Germline assignment: CDR1 LGHNA and CDR2 YSLEER. CDR3 length equals 15 residues. CDR3 DNA: TGCGCCAGCAGCCAAGATCCGGTCCCTAACTATGACTACACCTTC. Protein sequence: CASSQDPVPNYDYTF.

This clonotype appeared a few times. The chain joins TRBV19 to TRBJ2-1; 7 bases map to TRBD2. Losses at the gene ends were 5 bases for V and 7 bases for J; bases not matched to a gene: 8. CDR1 is LNHDA and CDR2 is SQIVND in the germline V gene (reference sequence). The CDR3 is 14 amino acids. CDR3 amino acids: CASSESGTKNEQFF. The DNA for the CDR3 is TGTGCCAGTAGTGAATCCGGGACTAAAAATGAGCAGTTCTTC.